Shown below are 2 T cell receptor beta chains from a single sample sequenced in a study of human T cells and chemical hapten exposure. One entry per CDR3 protein, called by TCRdb with MiXCR from the RACE reads. The sample lists some 110,000 distinct CDR3 sequences; 30% to 35% were seen once. Time point in this sample: patch test 3, about 24 weeks after DPC sensitization. Documented treatment: therapeutic diphenylcyclopropenone sensitization with weekly scalp DPC. This specimen consisted of whole blood, obtained in connection with sensitization to the hapten diphenylcyclopropenone (DPC). These receptors all come from a man aged 40-49 years with alopecia areata. Some clones in this sample may be carry-over from other donors' samples.

This clonotype was seen a few times. The chain has TRBV4-3 and TRBJ2-1; no firm D call. Trimming took 0 bases from V and 9 from J, leaving 12 bases between them. Germline assignment: CDR1 LGHNA and CDR2 YSLEER. The CDR3 totals 14 residues. The CDR3 sequence: CASSQDLVPGEQFF. CDR3 sequence (DNA): TGCGCCAGCAGCCAAGATCTAGTGCCTGGTGAGCAGTTCTTC.

The sample holds one count of this clonotype. This chain uses TRBV6-5 with TRBJ1-3, with a weak D call TRBD1 (6 bases). Germline V lookup: CDR1 MNHEY, CDR2 SVGAGI. CDR3 size: 16 residues. Trimming removed 6 bases from V and 2 bases from J, with 17 bases in between. The CDR3 region is CASSRSGAEAGNTIYF. The CDR3 nucleotides read TGTGCCAGCAGCCGGTCGGGGGCCGAAGCTGGAAACACCATATATTTT.